The 26 T cell receptor beta chains below all came from one sample that was sequenced in a study of T cell responses to AZD1222 COVID-19 vaccine. Only in-frame clones appear in the TCRdb table, and some are missing; sequencing was by immunoSEQ multiplex PCR. The table records nearly 110,000 clones, around 90% of them present only once. The sequencing used peripheral blood, collected 28 days after the second AZD1222 dose. The receptors here all came from an adult who received the AZD1222 COVID-19 vaccine.

The chain uses TRBV9 and TRBJ2-3, with TRBD1 as a possible D gene (5 bases). Per the germline V gene, CDR1 is SGDLS and CDR2 is YYNGEE. V lost 0 bases and J lost 8, with 19 bases in between. The CDR3 contains 16 residues. The CDR3 DNA reads TGTGCCAGCAGCGTAGAGCCCCGGCACCAGGGCGGTACGCAGTATTTT. Translating gives CASSVEPRHQGGTQYF. The full variable domain, completed using reference TRBV9 and TRBJ2-3, is DSGVTQTPKHLITATGQRVTLRCSPRSGDLSVYWYQQSLDQGLQFLIQYYNGEERAKGNILERFSAQQFPDLHSELNLSSLELGDSALYFCASSVEPRHQGGTQYFGPGTRLTVL.

The V and J genes are TRBV6-5 and TRBJ2-2, with D perhaps TRBD1 (5 bases). The V gene's germline CDR1 is MNHEY and CDR2 SVGAGI. V shed 8 bases and J shed 2 bases, with 12 bases lying between them. CDR3 length equals 14 residues. The CDR3 reads CASGAAKNTGELFF. The CDR3 DNA is TGTGCCAGCGGGGCCGCGAAAAACACCGGGGAGCTGTTTTTT.

In the case of this clone: The same CDR3 can be traced to other DNA sequences in this sample. The chain recombines TRBV11-2 with TRBJ2-7; possibly TRBD1 or TRBD2 for D (7 bases each). CDR3 size: 15 residues. Looked up from germline, CDR1 is SGHAT and CDR2 is FQNNGV. V lost 0 bases and J lost 2, with 11 bases in between. The CDR3 coding sequence is TGTGCCAGCAGCTTAGAGGGAGGGGGCCCCTACGAGCAGTACTTC. It specifies CASSLEGGGPYEQYF.

V and J are TRBV7-8 and TRBJ1-5; a possible D gene is TRBD1 (6 bases). The germline CDR1 and CDR2 sequences are SGHVS and FQNEAQ. Deletions cut 5 bases from V and 4 bases from J, with 12 bases between. CDR3 length: 14 residues. The DNA of the CDR3 is TGTGCCAGCAGCCCCAGACAGGCTAATCAGCCCCAGCATTTT. The encoded protein is CASSPRQANQPQHF. Full variable domain (missing parts from reference TRBV7-8 and TRBJ1-5): GAGVSQSPRYKVAKRGQDVALRCDPISGHVSLFWYQQALGQGPEFLTYFQNEAQLDKSGLPSDRFFAERPEGSVSTLKIQRTQQEDSAVYLCASSPRQANQPQHFGDGTRLSIL.

This rearrangement joins TRBV14 to TRBJ1-6; possible D gene TRBD1, 6 bases. The V end lost 4 bases, the J end lost 7 bases, and 14 bases lay between the germline ends. Germline V gives CDR1 SGHDN, CDR2 FVKESK. The CDR3 has 15 residues. The CDR3 DNA sequence: TGTGCCAGCAGCCTAGACAGGCGGACCAATTCACCCCTCCACTTT. Protein product: CASSLDRRTNSPLHF.

This rearrangement joins TRBV5-5 to TRBJ2-3; D remains ambiguous. Germline loops: CDR1 SGHKS, CDR2 YYEKEE (reference sequence). The CDR3 totals 12 residues. Trimming cost V 2 bases and J 2 bases, with 3 bases left between them. This CDR3 reads CASSLDTDTQYF. In nucleotides, the CDR3 is TGTGCCAGCAGCTTAGACACAGATACGCAGTATTTT.

This clone has just a few counts. This chain links TRBV2 with TRBJ2-1, with D maybe TRBD1 (7 bases). Germline CDR1 reads SNHLY; CDR2 reads FYNNEI. The CDR3 length is 14 residues. Trimming removed 8 bases from V and 5 bases from J, with 16 bases in between. This CDR3 reads CASAGQNLNNEQFF. The DNA for the CDR3 is TGTGCCAGCGCGGGACAGAACCTCAACAATGAGCAGTTCTTC.

This rearrangement joins TRBV6-4 to TRBJ2-3; TRBD2 agrees at 7 bases. V lost 7 bases to trimming and J lost 0 bases; unmatched junction nucleotides: 7. The CDR3 sequence is 15 residues long. Germline values: CDR1 MRHNA, CDR2 SNTAGT. CDR3 in DNA: TGTGCCAGCACGAGAAGCGGGGCGAGCACAGATACGCAGTATTTT. Translated, it gives CASTRSGASTDTQYF.

The chain is built from TRBV29-1 and TRBJ2-7, with 8 bases aligning to TRBD2. J lost 3 bases, V lost 6 bases, and 1 base had no gene match. This CDR3 has 11 residues. Germline CDR1 reads SQVTM; CDR2 reads ANQGSEA. CDR3: CSVGGDYEQYF. CDR3 sequence (DNA): TGCAGCGTCGGGGGGGACTACGAGCAGTACTTC.

This chain joins TRBV19 and TRBJ2-7, with 8 bases that match TRBD2. V shed 5 bases, J shed 3 bases, and the junction held 9 bases outside the gene matches. This CDR3 comprises 15 residues. Germline CDR1 and CDR2: LNHDA and SQIVND (reference sequence). CDR3 coding DNA: TGTGCCAGTAGTTATAAGCGGGGGAGTAACTACGAGCAGTACTTC. It encodes CASSYKRGSNYEQYF.

The chain joins TRBV20-1 to TRBJ2-7; no definite D call. The CDR3 spans 11 residues. Germline CDR1 reads DFQATT; CDR2 reads SNEGSKA (reference sequence). The ends were cut back, 1 base at V and 4 bases at J, with 5 bases in the middle. The CDR3 DNA follows: TGCAGTGCTAGAGGTGGTTACGAGCAGTACTTC. Translating gives CSARGGYEQYF.

The CDR3 sequence is CASSVGPAGAGKSSYEQYF. In DNA, the CDR3 is TGTGCCAGCAGCGTAGGGCCAGCGGGGGCCGGAAAGAGCTCCTACGAGCAGTACTTC. The V call is TRBV9, the J call TRBJ2-7; 8 nucleotides line up with TRBD2. CDR3 size: 19 residues. Germline V CDR1 and CDR2: SGDLS, YYNGEE. J gave up 0 bases and V 0 bases, and 14 bases lay outside the gene matches.

V is TRBV19 and J is TRBJ1-2; D is undetermined. The V gene lost 1 base and the J gene lost 7 bases, with 16 bases spanning the gap. Germline CDR1 and CDR2: LNHDA and SQIVND (reference sequence). The CDR3 totals 15 residues. In nucleotides, the CDR3 is TGTGCCAGTAGTATAGTCGCTCTCCAAAACGCTGGCTACACCTTC. Its translation is CASSIVALQNAGYTF.

The J gene is TRBJ1-2, the V gene TRBV4-3, with TRBD1 matching 12 bases. CDR1 and CDR2 (germline): LGHNA, YSLEER. Trimming removed 1 base from V and 5 bases from J; junction bases left unmatched: 5. This CDR3 region has 16 residues. Written as DNA, the CDR3 is TGCGCCAGCAGCCAAGGGGGGACAGGGGGCAATTATGGCTACACCTTC. Protein sequence: CASSQGGTGGNYGYTF.

V gene TRBV5-1 combines with J gene TRBJ1-6; 8 bases map to TRBD1. CDR3 length equals 13 residues. Germline V lookup: CDR1 SGHRS, CDR2 YFSETQ. The trim removed 5 bases at V and 10 bases at J, leaving 5 bases unmatched. DNA of the CDR3: TGCGCCAGCAGTCCTACAGGGGGATCACCCCTCCACTTT. Encoded protein: CASSPTGGSPLHF.

The chain recombines TRBV6-5 with TRBJ1-2; D unclear. Germline V CDR1 and CDR2: MNHEY, SVGAGI. V was trimmed by 0 bases and J by 6 bases, leaving 11 bases between them. The CDR3 has 14 amino acids. CDR3 residues: CASSYSTQRHGYTF. CDR3 in DNA: TGTGCCAGCAGTTACTCGACTCAGCGGCATGGCTACACCTTC.

CDR3 residues: CASSETGESYGYTF. The CDR3, as DNA: TGCGCCAGCAGCGAGACAGGGGAAAGCTATGGCTACACCTTC. V is TRBV5-1 and J is TRBJ1-2; 8 bases fit TRBD1. Germline V gives CDR1 SGHRS, CDR2 YFSETQ. The trim removed 4 bases at V and 4 bases at J, leaving 6 bases unmatched. The CDR3 runs to 14 residues.

V gene TRBV27 combines with J gene TRBJ1-2; 11 bases align to TRBD1. J was trimmed by 0 bases and V by 5 bases; bases with no gene match: 11. The CDR3 is 18 residues long. From germline, CDR1 is MNHEY and CDR2 SMNVEV (reference sequence). The CDR3 spells CASSQIFRDRGSNYGYTF. The CDR3 DNA sequence: TGTGCCAGCAGTCAGATTTTCCGGGACAGGGGGTCTAACTATGGCTACACCTTC.

This rearrangement joins TRBV18 to TRBJ2-7; possibly TRBD1 for D (5 bases). CDR3 length: 14 amino acids. Germline loops: CDR1 KGHSH, CDR2 LQKENI. Trimming pared 6 bases from V and 2 bases from J, leaving 14 bases between. CDR3 nucleotides: TGTGCCAGCTCCCAGGGTGCCCAGACCTACGAGCAGTACTTC. It specifies CASSQGAQTYEQYF.

The J gene is TRBJ2-1, the V gene TRBV27; D might be TRBD2 (6 bases). Trimming removed 3 bases at V and 4 bases at J, with 13 bases between. The germline CDR1 and CDR2 sequences are MNHEY and SMNVEV (reference sequence). This CDR3 spans 15 amino acids. CDR3 nucleotides: TGTGCCAGCAGTTTGTATCGGGGGAATTACAATGAGCAGTTCTTC. Residues: CASSLYRGNYNEQFF.

This clone was detected once. The chain combines TRBV5-1 with TRBJ2-2, with D maybe TRBD1 (6 bases). CDR1 is SGHRS, CDR2 YFSETQ, per germline. CDR3 length: 16 amino acids. V was clipped by 2 bases and J by 0 bases, with 11 bases between them. CDR3 coding DNA: TGCGCCAGCAGCTTACAGGGTTCCCCGAACACCGGGGAGCTGTTTTTT. Translating gives CASSLQGSPNTGELFF.

V and J are TRBV6-5 and TRBJ2-2; D is undetermined. The CDR3 covers 14 residues. Germline V gene data show CDR1 as MNHEY and CDR2 as SVGAGI. Trimming took off 6 bases at V and 4 bases at J, with 12 bases between the two ends. CDR3 amino acids: CASRGLPSTGELFF. For the CDR3, the DNA is TGTGCCAGCAGGGGCCTGCCCTCCACCGGGGAGCTGTTTTTT.

The genes are TRBV2 and TRBJ1-3; D unresolved. Germline V gene data show CDR1 as SNHLY and CDR2 as FYNNEI. CDR3 length: 11 amino acids. Deletions cut 10 bases from V and 4 bases from J, with 8 bases between. The CDR3, as DNA: TGTGCCAACAAAAGGGGAAACACCATATATTTT. Translating it yields CANKRGNTIYF.

V and J are TRBV9 and TRBJ1-5; D not resolved. The V gene's germline CDR1 is SGDLS and CDR2 YYNGEE. Trimming stripped 5 bases from V and 0 bases from J, with 18 bases between. This CDR3 has 17 amino acids. The DNA of the CDR3 is TGTGCCAGCAGTGAACACCGGGCCAAGGATAGCAATCAGCCCCAGCATTTT. It yields the protein CASSEHRAKDSNQPQHF.

The chain links TRBV27 to TRBJ2-3; D unclear. CDR1 is MNHEY and CDR2 is SMNVEV in the germline V gene (reference sequence). V was shortened by 8 bases and J by 0 bases, with 9 bases between the two germline ends. This CDR3 is built from 13 residues. The CDR3: CASSISSTDTQYF. The DNA of the CDR3 is TGTGCCAGCTCCATTAGTAGCACAGATACGCAGTATTTT.

The chain carries TRBV11-2 and TRBJ2-7; 8 bases map to TRBD1. Germline assignment: CDR1 SGHAT and CDR2 FQNNGV. This CDR3 is built from 13 residues. V lost 6 bases and J lost 5; bases outside the gene matches: 6. In nucleotides, the CDR3 is TGTGCCAGCAGACCGACAGGGGTCCACGAGCAGTACTTC. Translation: CASRPTGVHEQYF.